This T cell receptor (beta chain) was recorded in a study of breast tumors, draining lymph nodes, adjacent tissues. Study observations and caveats: Tumors had less TCR diversity than lymph nodes, more than nontumor tissue. Most tumor T cells seemingly derive from lymph node, then expand in tumor.

There are 14 residues in the CDR3. From germline, CDR1 is DFQATT and CDR2 SNEGSKA (reference sequence). J gave up 7 bases and V 3 bases, and 9 bases lay outside the gene matches. Axillary draining lymph nodes of breast cancer patients supplied the node samples. TCRdb recomputed calls from the multiplex PCR reads with MiXCR, one row per CDR3 protein. The sample has 140,000 to 150,000 distinct CDR3 sequences; 32% are singletons. Details on this clonotype: Its cognate antigen is unknown. A much larger clone differs from this one at a single base, so this may be a read error.

The J gene is TRBJ2-5, the V gene TRBV20-1; 9 bases align to TRBD2. This TCR was sampled from a female donor with breast cancer. Some clones in this sample may be carry-over from other donors' samples. Input material: axillary lymph node tissue. As DNA, the CDR3 is TGCAGTGCTAGTGTGACTAGCGGTGGGGCGACCCAGTACTTC. It is translated as CSASVTSGGATQYF.